This T cell receptor (beta chain) is from a study of cytomegalovirus exposure and HLA in healthy donors. At the level of the study: Previous work identified roughly 120 million unique TCR beta sequences from some 170 million T cells.

The V gene lost 1 base and the J gene lost 3 bases, with 6 bases spanning the gap. Germline loops: CDR1 SGHVS, CDR2 FNYEAQ. The CDR3 is 14 amino acids. As for this clone: Antigen unknown.

Use of 60 Vbeta and 13 Jbeta primers characterized the PCR. Only in-frame clones appear in the TCRdb table, and some are missing; sequencing was by immunoSEQ multiplex PCR. The sample holds approximately 200,000 clones, around 80% seen once. Study results and caveats: TCR beta V- and J-gene trimming was later associated with a missense DCLRE1C variant. What was likely a sequencing artifact was a cluster of highly shared sequence variants.

This clonotype was obtained from a woman under 30 in good health and CMV-seropositive. The sequenced sample consisted of PBMCs. The V call is TRBV7-6, the J call TRBJ2-2; no clear D gene. DNA of the CDR3: TGTGCCAGCAGCTTAGGAACAGACACCGGGGAGCTGTTTTTT. It codes for CASSLGTDTGELFF. Combining the CDR3 with reference TRBV7-6 and TRBJ2-2 gives the whole variable domain GAGVSQSPRYKVTKRGQDVALRCDPISGHVSLYWYRQALGQGPEFLTYFNYEAQQDKSGLPNDRFSAERPEGSISTLTIQRTEQRDSAMYRCASSLGTDTGELFFGEGSRLTVL.